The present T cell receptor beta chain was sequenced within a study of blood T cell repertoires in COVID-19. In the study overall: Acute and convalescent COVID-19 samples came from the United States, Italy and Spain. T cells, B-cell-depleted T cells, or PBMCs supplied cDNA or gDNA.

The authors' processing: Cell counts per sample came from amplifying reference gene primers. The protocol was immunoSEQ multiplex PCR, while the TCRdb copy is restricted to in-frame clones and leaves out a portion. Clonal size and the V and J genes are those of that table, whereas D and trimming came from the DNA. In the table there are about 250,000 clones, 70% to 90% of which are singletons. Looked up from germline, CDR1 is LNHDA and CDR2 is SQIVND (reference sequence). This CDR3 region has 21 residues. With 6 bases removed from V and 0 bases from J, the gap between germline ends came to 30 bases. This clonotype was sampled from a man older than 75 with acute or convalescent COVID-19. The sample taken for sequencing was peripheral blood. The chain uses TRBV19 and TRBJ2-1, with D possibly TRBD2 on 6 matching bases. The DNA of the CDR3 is TGTGCCAGTAGCACCCACTTCCAGGACTACCCAAGTCTAAGCTCCTACAATGAGCAGTTCTTC. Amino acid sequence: CASSTHFQDYPSLSSYNEQFF.